These T cell receptor beta chains were read from a single sample in a study of T cell responses to AZD1222 COVID-19 vaccine. Some clones are missing from TCRdb's copy, which holds only in-frame ones; the method was immunoSEQ multiplex PCR. This sample has over 200,000 clones, with 94% found just once. The source material was peripheral blood, sampled 28 days after the second dose of the MenACWY control vaccine. The origin of the receptors is an adult who received the MenACWY meningococcal vaccine as a control. The conserved cysteine and the conserved F or W are not part of the CDR3 here.

v_call: TRBV10-3; j_call: TRBJ1-5; cdr3_aa: AISESKGAVQPQH
v_call: TRBV9; j_call: TRBJ1-1; cdr3_aa: ASSVGRNTEAF
v_call: TRBV27; j_call: TRBJ1-1; cdr3_aa: ASSTTDGGDEAF
v_call: TRBV25-1; j_call: TRBJ2-7; cdr3_aa: ASSESGGEQY
v_call: TRBV2; j_call: TRBJ2-7; cdr3_aa: ATLPASGAYEQY
v_call: TRBV5-1; j_call: TRBJ1-2; cdr3_aa: ASGNTQGDYGYT
v_call: TRBV11-3; j_call: TRBJ2-2; cdr3_aa: ASSSNRGTGELF
v_call: TRBV7-3; j_call: TRBJ2-2; cdr3_aa: ASSSGTSGRAGELF
v_call: TRBV6-1; j_call: TRBJ2-1; cdr3_aa: ASSVLLAGGKNEQF
v_call: TRBV28; j_call: TRBJ1-5; cdr3_aa: ASIPPGYSNQPQH
v_call: TRBV30; j_call: TRBJ2-2; cdr3_aa: AWSVFTGELF
v_call: TRBV28; j_call: TRBJ1-2; cdr3_aa: ASSLAPGAEPNYGYT
v_call: TRBV7-8; j_call: TRBJ2-1; cdr3_aa: ASSLTTSSPYNEQF
v_call: TRBV6-5; j_call: TRBJ2-7; cdr3_aa: ASSYSTRVRGEQY
v_call: TRBV18; j_call: TRBJ1-4; cdr3_aa: ASSPIQGGSEKLF
v_call: TRBV5-8; j_call: TRBJ1-2; cdr3_aa: ASSINRGAYGYT
v_call: TRBV19; j_call: TRBJ2-7; cdr3_aa: ASRETGGSYEQY
v_call: TRBV29-1; j_call: TRBJ1-1; cdr3_aa: SVDRVDF
v_call: TRBV7-3; j_call: TRBJ2-5; cdr3_aa: ASSLGPGETQY
v_call: TRBV19; j_call: TRBJ1-5; cdr3_aa: ASNSPGQYSNQPQH
v_call: TRBV6-6; j_call: TRBJ2-3; cdr3_aa: ASSRPATSASTDTQY
v_call: TRBV6-2/TRBV6-3; j_call: TRBJ1-5; cdr3_aa: ASSYEQGNQPQH
v_call: TRBV27; j_call: TRBJ2-7; cdr3_aa: ASSRGAYYEQY
v_call: TRBV4-3; j_call: TRBJ2-7; cdr3_aa: ASSQEVGGFSYEQY
v_call: TRBV9; j_call: TRBJ2-7; cdr3_aa: ASSPGQGYEQY
v_call: TRBV7-8; j_call: TRBJ1-5; cdr3_aa: ASSSGGGNQPQH
v_call: TRBV28; j_call: TRBJ1-3; cdr3_aa: ASQPGDFGSGNTIY